This TCR beta chain emerged from a study of vaccination and CD4 T cells after COVID-19. On the study more broadly: Four females and six males made up the convalescents, with two Hispanic.

As concerns this clonotype: Antigen: not known.

Regarding treatment: roughly nine-day PBMC culture with coronavirus spike peptide pools or control peptides (ViraFEST assay). Per well, more than 1.5 million PBMCs were cultured in the presence of 9 to 10 IU/ml IL-2 and 9.5 to 10 ug/ml peptide pools. At both days 3 and 7, half the medium was replaced with fresh IL-2 medium. The Oncomine TCR Beta short-read assay was applied to DNA of cultured CD4+ T cells. TCRdb re-derived calls from the PCR reads in MiXCR, one entry per CDR3 protein. The table lists more than 12,000 distinct CDR3 sequences, 52% of them singletons, with about 9% in the top ten. This CDR3 contains 17 residues. Germline loops: CDR1 SGHVS, CDR2 FNYEAQ. V was pared by 6 bases and J by 0 bases, with 15 bases between.

The chain combines TRBV7-6 with TRBJ1-6; D is undetermined. The sequenced material came from CD4+ T cells from blood, cultured in vitro. The clonotype originates from a human donor who had recovered from COVID-19. The CDR3 protein is CASSPAGGFSYNSPLHF. DNA for the CDR3: TGTGCCAGCAGTCCAGCGGGAGGGTTCTCCTATAATTCACCCCTCCACTTT.